Listed below are T cell receptor beta chains from one sample, sequenced in a study of T cell responses to AZD1222 COVID-19 vaccine. Only in-frame clones appear in the TCRdb table, and some are missing; sequencing was by immunoSEQ multiplex PCR. Of some 150,000 clones listed, more than 75% are singletons. Source: peripheral blood, taken on day 0 of AZD1222 vaccination. The receptor source for this set is an adult in good health. CDR3s include the opening cysteine and the closing phenylalanine or tryptophan. The D gene is left open where the match is weak. Some rows have no size entry. The others give once, few or many, or a class for an expanded clone.

j_gene: TRBJ2-3; d_gene: NA; abundance: once; v_gene: TRBV13; CDR3aa: CASSFRSGTDTQYF; CDR3nt: TGTGCCAGCAGCTTTCGGTCTGGCACAGATACGCAGTATTTT
j_gene: TRBJ1-2; d_gene: TRBD1; abundance: NA; v_gene: TRBV5-4; CDR3aa: CASSSTGMAYGYTF; CDR3nt: TGTGCCAGCAGCTCGACAGGGATGGCATATGGCTACACCTTC
j_gene: TRBJ2-7; d_gene: NA; abundance: NA; v_gene: TRBV27; CDR3aa: CASSFGKSGFEQYF; CDR3nt: TGTGCCAGCAGTTTCGGAAAATCTGGGTTCGAGCAGTACTTC
j_gene: TRBJ1-5; d_gene: TRBD1; abundance: NA; v_gene: TRBV28; CDR3aa: CASSSAGTGIRSQHF; CDR3nt: TGTGCCAGCAGTTCCGCCGGGACAGGGATAAGGTCCCAGCATTTT
j_gene: TRBJ2-4; d_gene: NA; abundance: NA; v_gene: TRBV28; CDR3aa: CASSNGDVNIQYF; CDR3nt: TGTGCCAGCAGTAATGGGGATGTGAACATTCAGTACTTC
j_gene: TRBJ1-1; d_gene: NA; abundance: NA; v_gene: TRBV5-5; CDR3aa: CASSWGESLGAFF; CDR3nt: TGTGCCAGCAGCTGGGGGGAGAGTTTAGGAGCTTTCTTT
j_gene: TRBJ2-7; d_gene: NA; abundance: NA; v_gene: TRBV6-2/TRBV6-3; CDR3aa: CASSYLGSRGNEQYF; CDR3nt: TGTGCCAGCAGTTACTTAGGGTCGCGAGGTAACGAGCAGTACTTC
j_gene: TRBJ2-1; d_gene: NA; abundance: NA; v_gene: TRBV28; CDR3aa: CASSSIGDWSYNEQFF; CDR3nt: TGTGCCAGCAGTTCGATAGGGGACTGGTCGTACAATGAGCAGTTCTTC
j_gene: TRBJ2-1; d_gene: TRBD2; abundance: NA; v_gene: TRBV6-2/TRBV6-3; CDR3aa: CASSPFSGDYNEQFF; CDR3nt: TGTGCCAGCAGCCCCTTTAGCGGGGACTACAATGAGCAGTTCTTC
j_gene: TRBJ1-5; d_gene: TRBD1; abundance: NA; v_gene: TRBV7-9; CDR3aa: CASSSGQGGDQPQHF; CDR3nt: TGTGCCAGCAGCTCGGGACAGGGAGGCGATCAGCCCCAGCATTTT
j_gene: TRBJ2-1; d_gene: TRBD2; abundance: NA; v_gene: TRBV28; CDR3aa: CASSLRGLAGHDEQFF; CDR3nt: TGTGCCAGCAGTCTTAGGGGACTAGCCGGGCACGATGAGCAGTTCTTC
j_gene: TRBJ2-7; d_gene: NA; abundance: NA; v_gene: TRBV12-3/TRBV12-4; CDR3aa: CASSFSVAYEQYF; CDR3nt: TGTGCCAGCAGTTTTTCCGTGGCCTACGAGCAGTACTTC
j_gene: TRBJ2-5; d_gene: TRBD2; abundance: NA; v_gene: TRBV2; CDR3aa: CASSPRLARETQYF; CDR3nt: TGTGCCAGCAGTCCCAGACTAGCACGAGAGACCCAGTACTTC
j_gene: TRBJ2-1; d_gene: NA; abundance: NA; v_gene: TRBV29-1; CDR3aa: CSVTPPGPPYNEQFF; CDR3nt: TGCAGCGTTACTCCCCCCGGGCCCCCTTACAATGAGCAGTTCTTC
j_gene: TRBJ1-1; d_gene: NA; abundance: NA; v_gene: TRBV28; CDR3aa: CASEHRVLNTEAFF; CDR3nt: TGTGCCAGCGAACACAGGGTGTTGAACACTGAAGCTTTCTTT
j_gene: TRBJ2-5; d_gene: TRBD1; abundance: once; v_gene: TRBV15; CDR3aa: CATSTLGQQETQYF; CDR3nt: TGTGCCACCAGCACTCTGGGACAGCAAGAGACCCAGTACTTC
j_gene: TRBJ1-6; d_gene: TRBD1; abundance: few; v_gene: TRBV12-3/TRBV12-4; CDR3aa: CASSTNRGSPLHF; CDR3nt: TGTGCCAGCAGCACGAACAGGGGATCACCCCTCCACTTT
j_gene: TRBJ1-1; d_gene: NA; abundance: NA; v_gene: TRBV29-1; CDR3aa: CSVVTWAEAFF; CDR3nt: TGCAGCGTTGTTACGTGGGCTGAAGCTTTCTTT
j_gene: TRBJ2-7; d_gene: TRBD1; abundance: NA; v_gene: TRBV7-9; CDR3aa: CASSLDRPSGGYEQYF; CDR3nt: TGTGCCAGCAGCTTGGACAGGCCGTCTGGTGGGTACGAGCAGTACTTC
j_gene: TRBJ2-5; d_gene: NA; abundance: NA; v_gene: TRBV28; CDR3aa: CASSPYSEQETQYF; CDR3nt: TGTGCCAGCAGTCCATATAGCGAGCAAGAGACCCAGTACTTC
j_gene: TRBJ2-4; d_gene: TRBD1; abundance: NA; v_gene: TRBV5-1; CDR3aa: CASNRGPVAKNIQYF; CDR3nt: TGCGCCAGCAATAGGGGGCCAGTAGCCAAAAACATTCAGTACTTC
j_gene: TRBJ1-1; d_gene: TRBD1; abundance: NA; v_gene: TRBV28; CDR3aa: CASSIDRGTEAFF; CDR3nt: TGTGCCAGCAGTATAGACAGGGGAACTGAAGCTTTCTTT
j_gene: TRBJ2-2; d_gene: TRBD1; abundance: NA; v_gene: TRBV10-2; CDR3aa: CASSRQGVGELFF; CDR3nt: TGCGCCAGCAGCAGACAGGGAGTCGGGGAGCTGTTTTTT
j_gene: TRBJ2-1; d_gene: NA; abundance: NA; v_gene: TRBV5-1; CDR3aa: CASRSLGSSYNEQFF; CDR3nt: TGCGCCAGCCGATCCCTAGGGAGCTCCTACAATGAGCAGTTCTTC
j_gene: TRBJ2-2; d_gene: TRBD1; abundance: NA; v_gene: TRBV2; CDR3aa: CASKGTANTGELFF; CDR3nt: TGTGCCAGCAAGGGGACAGCCAACACCGGGGAGCTGTTTTTT
j_gene: TRBJ1-5; d_gene: TRBD1; abundance: NA; v_gene: TRBV20-1; CDR3aa: CSASPGTGGQPQHF; CDR3nt: TGCAGTGCTAGTCCCGGGACAGGGGGCCAGCCCCAGCATTTT
j_gene: TRBJ2-5; d_gene: TRBD2; abundance: NA; v_gene: TRBV9; CDR3aa: CASSVGGLAGVGETQYF; CDR3nt: TGTGCCAGCAGCGTGGGAGGGCTAGCGGGAGTTGGGGAGACCCAGTACTTC
j_gene: TRBJ1-4; d_gene: NA; abundance: NA; v_gene: TRBV4-3; CDR3aa: CASSPGRAGEKLFF; CDR3nt: TGCGCCAGCAGCCCCGGGAGGGCGGGGGAAAAACTGTTTTTT
j_gene: TRBJ2-5; d_gene: NA; abundance: NA; v_gene: TRBV6-4; CDR3aa: CASSGGSNQWAQETQYF; CDR3nt: TGTGCCAGCAGTGGGGGTTCCAACCAATGGGCCCAAGAGACCCAGTACTTC
j_gene: TRBJ2-2; d_gene: NA; abundance: NA; v_gene: TRBV7-2; CDR3aa: CASSLGSTGELFF; CDR3nt: TGTGCCAGCAGCTTAGGCAGCACCGGGGAGCTGTTTTTT
j_gene: TRBJ2-7; d_gene: TRBD1; abundance: NA; v_gene: TRBV19; CDR3aa: CASSIRDSPFYEQYF; CDR3nt: TGTGCCAGTAGTATCCGGGACAGTCCTTTCTACGAGCAGTACTTC
j_gene: TRBJ2-5; d_gene: TRBD2; abundance: NA; v_gene: TRBV5-6; CDR3aa: CASSLAGGSGETQYF; CDR3nt: TGTGCCAGCAGCTTAGCGGGGGGTTCAGGAGAGACCCAGTACTTC
j_gene: TRBJ1-4; d_gene: NA; abundance: NA; v_gene: TRBV2; CDR3aa: CASSDRAPEKLFF; CDR3nt: TGTGCCAGCAGTGACCGGGCCCCCGAAAAACTGTTTTTT
j_gene: TRBJ2-3; d_gene: TRBD1; abundance: NA; v_gene: TRBV28; CDR3aa: CASSSGQGFGTDTQYF; CDR3nt: TGTGCCAGCAGTTCAGGACAGGGTTTTGGAACAGATACGCAGTATTTT
j_gene: TRBJ1-2; d_gene: NA; abundance: NA; v_gene: TRBV6-5; CDR3aa: CASSYEATNYGYTF; CDR3nt: TGTGCCAGCAGTTATGAGGCGACTAACTATGGCTACACCTTC
j_gene: TRBJ2-6; d_gene: NA; abundance: NA; v_gene: TRBV7-9; CDR3aa: CASRKISGTGANVLTF; CDR3nt: TGTGCCAGCAGAAAAATCTCAGGGACTGGGGCCAACGTCCTGACTTTC
j_gene: TRBJ1-1; d_gene: TRBD1; abundance: NA; v_gene: TRBV6-5; CDR3aa: CASSYGQGPMNTEAFF; CDR3nt: TGTGCCAGCAGTTATGGACAGGGGCCGATGAACACTGAAGCTTTCTTT
j_gene: TRBJ1-5; d_gene: NA; abundance: NA; v_gene: TRBV6-7; CDR3aa: CASSYSGGNQPQHF; CDR3nt: TGTGCCAGCAGTTACTCAGGGGGCAATCAGCCCCAGCATTTT
j_gene: TRBJ1-3; d_gene: TRBD1; abundance: NA; v_gene: TRBV11-1; CDR3aa: CASSPGGVKNTIYF; CDR3nt: TGTGCCAGCAGCCCAGGGGGCGTGAAAAACACCATATATTTT
j_gene: TRBJ2-3; d_gene: NA; abundance: NA; v_gene: TRBV28; CDR3aa: CASSSWSRATDTQYF; CDR3nt: TGTGCCAGCAGTTCTTGGTCCAGGGCCACAGATACGCAGTATTTT
j_gene: TRBJ2-3; d_gene: NA; abundance: NA; v_gene: TRBV9; CDR3aa: CASSLAPGTDTQYF; CDR3nt: TGTGCCAGCAGCCTAGCGCCGGGGACAGATACGCAGTATTTT
j_gene: TRBJ2-1; d_gene: NA; abundance: NA; v_gene: TRBV7-2; CDR3aa: CASSLARGLSSYNEQFF; CDR3nt: TGTGCCAGCAGCTTAGCGCGGGGGCTTAGCTCCTACAATGAGCAGTTCTTC
j_gene: TRBJ1-2; d_gene: NA; abundance: NA; v_gene: TRBV7-8; CDR3aa: CASSPNPSILDYGYTF; CDR3nt: TGTGCCAGCAGCCCGAATCCCAGTATTTTGGACTATGGCTACACCTTC
j_gene: TRBJ1-5; d_gene: NA; abundance: NA; v_gene: TRBV28; CDR3aa: CASSVDLYSNQPQHF; CDR3nt: TGTGCCAGCAGTGTGGACCTTTATAGCAATCAGCCCCAGCATTTT
j_gene: TRBJ1-5; d_gene: NA; abundance: NA; v_gene: TRBV6-2/TRBV6-3; CDR3aa: CASSYEGQVGVPQHF; CDR3nt: TGTGCCAGCAGTTACGAAGGCCAGGTCGGAGTGCCCCAGCATTTT
j_gene: TRBJ1-4; d_gene: TRBD1; abundance: NA; v_gene: TRBV5-1; CDR3aa: CASSFTGGGEKLFF; CDR3nt: TGCGCCAGCAGCTTCACAGGGGGTGGTGAAAAACTGTTTTTT